In its sample, the clone carrying this TCR beta chain was seen once. This sample was taken from a study of cytomegalovirus exposure and HLA in healthy donors. The PCR had 60 Vbeta and 13 Jbeta primers. The repertoire was sequenced with immunoSEQ multiplex PCR; TCRdb's copy has only in-frame clones and lacks some. The repertoire has fewer than 200,000 clones, roughly four fifths of them found once; the top ten carry 3.4%. This CDR3 comprises 12 residues. Germline CDR1 LNHDA, CDR2 SQIVND (reference sequence). Trimming left V 10 bases short and J 7 bases short, with 16 bases between. In nominal health when sampled, donors likely had unrecorded immune exposures nonetheless.

The sample taken for sequencing was PBMCs. The sequence came from a man aged 40-49 years in good health and CMV-seropositive. The chain links TRBV19 to TRBJ1-2; possibly TRBD1 for D (6 bases). This CDR3 is CATLDRRGGYTF. CDR3 coding DNA: TGTGCCACCTTAGACAGGAGAGGTGGCTACACCTTC. Full variable domain (missing parts from reference TRBV19 and TRBJ1-2): DGGITQSPKYLFRKEGQNVTLSCEQNLNHDAMYWYRQDPGQGLRLIYYSQIVNDFQKGDIAEGYSVSREKKESFPLTVTSAQKNPTAFYLCATLDRRGGYTFGSGTRLTVV.